Shown below are 3 T cell receptor beta chains from a single sample sequenced in a study of blood T cell repertoires in COVID-19. Sequencing was performed with immunoSEQ multiplex PCR; in TCRdb, only in-frame clones are kept and a portion is missing. The table lists about 480,000 clones, 75% to 90% of them singletons. Material for sequencing was peripheral blood. All receptors come from a woman in her twenties or thirties with acute or convalescent COVID-19.

The J gene is TRBJ2-3, the V gene TRBV4-1; D is possibly TRBD1 (5 bases). Germline V gene lookup returns CDR1 MGHRA and CDR2 YSYEKL. Between the trimmed V and J ends, which lost 5 bases and 1 base, there was a span of 7 bases. The length of the CDR3 is 13 residues. CDR3 residues: CASSRGRTDTQYF. The CDR3 DNA sequence: TGCGCCAGCAGCAGGGGCCGCACAGATACGCAGTATTTT.

V gene TRBV29-1 combines with J gene TRBJ2-1; the match to TRBD2 covers 9 bases. The CDR3 runs 14 residues. J was trimmed by 1 base and V by 6 bases; bases with no gene match: 4. Germline CDR1 is SQVTM and CDR2 is ANQGSEA. In DNA, the CDR3 is TGCAGCGTAGCCAGCGGGGGGTCCTACAATGAGCAGTTCTTC. It specifies CSVASGGSYNEQFF.

The V call is TRBV5-1, the J call TRBJ2-3, with a possible D match to TRBD1 (5 bases). Trimming removed 7 bases from V and 1 base from J, with 25 bases in between. From germline, CDR1 is SGHRS and CDR2 YFSETQ. This CDR3 region has 18 residues. Here the CDR3 DNA reads TGCGCCAGCCGGCCCGGTGGGGCGGCCTTCTACGGCACAGATACGCAGTATTTT. Amino acids: CASRPGGAAFYGTDTQYF.